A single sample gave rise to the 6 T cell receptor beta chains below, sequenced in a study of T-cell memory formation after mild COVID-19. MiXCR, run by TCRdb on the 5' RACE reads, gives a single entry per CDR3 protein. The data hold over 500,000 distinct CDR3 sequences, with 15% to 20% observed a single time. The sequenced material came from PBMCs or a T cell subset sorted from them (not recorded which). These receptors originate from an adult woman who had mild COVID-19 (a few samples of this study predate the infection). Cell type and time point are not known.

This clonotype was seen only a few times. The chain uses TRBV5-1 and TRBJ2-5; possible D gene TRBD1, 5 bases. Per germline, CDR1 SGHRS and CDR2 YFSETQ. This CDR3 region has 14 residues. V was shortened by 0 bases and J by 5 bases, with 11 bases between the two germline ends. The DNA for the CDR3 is TGCGCCAGCAGCTTGGCAGGGATACGGGAGACCCAGTACTTC. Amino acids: CASSLAGIRETQYF.

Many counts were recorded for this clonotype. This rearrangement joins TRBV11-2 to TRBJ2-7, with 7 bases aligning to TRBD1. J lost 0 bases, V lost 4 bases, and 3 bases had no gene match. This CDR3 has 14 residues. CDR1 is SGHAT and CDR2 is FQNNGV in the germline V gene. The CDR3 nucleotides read TGTGCCAGCAGCTGGGGACAGTCCTCCTACGAGCAGTACTTC. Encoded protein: CASSWGQSSYEQYF.

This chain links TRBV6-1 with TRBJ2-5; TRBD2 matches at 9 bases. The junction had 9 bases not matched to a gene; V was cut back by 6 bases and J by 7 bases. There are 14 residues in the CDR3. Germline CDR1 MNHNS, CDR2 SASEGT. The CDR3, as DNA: TGTGCCAGCAGCCGAGGACTAGCGAGAGGGACCCAGTACTTC. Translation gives CASSRGLARGTQYF.

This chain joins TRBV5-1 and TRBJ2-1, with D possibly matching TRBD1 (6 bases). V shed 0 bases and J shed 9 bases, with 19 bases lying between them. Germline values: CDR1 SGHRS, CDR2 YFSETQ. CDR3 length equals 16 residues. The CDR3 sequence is CASSLDQGSRAGEQFF. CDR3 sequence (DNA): TGCGCCAGCAGCTTGGATCAGGGGTCAAGGGCAGGTGAGCAGTTCTTC.

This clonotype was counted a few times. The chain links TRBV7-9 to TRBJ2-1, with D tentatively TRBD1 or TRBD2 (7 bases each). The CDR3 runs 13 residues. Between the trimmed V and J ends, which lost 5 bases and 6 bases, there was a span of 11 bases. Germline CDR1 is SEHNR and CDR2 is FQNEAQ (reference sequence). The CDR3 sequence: CASSQGGSNEQFF. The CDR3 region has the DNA TGTGCCAGCAGCCAGGGGGGGAGCAATGAGCAGTTCTTC.

The DNA for the CDR3 is TGTGCCAGCAGCGTATGGGGGGGAGGCACAGATACGCAGTATTTT. This translates into CASSVWGGGTDTQYF. J is TRBJ2-3 and V is TRBV9; 7 bases are shared with TRBD2. CDR1 is SGDLS and CDR2 is YYNGEE in the germline V gene. Germline trimming cut 1 base from V and 1 base from J; bases unmatched to any gene: 3. The CDR3 is made up of 15 amino acids.